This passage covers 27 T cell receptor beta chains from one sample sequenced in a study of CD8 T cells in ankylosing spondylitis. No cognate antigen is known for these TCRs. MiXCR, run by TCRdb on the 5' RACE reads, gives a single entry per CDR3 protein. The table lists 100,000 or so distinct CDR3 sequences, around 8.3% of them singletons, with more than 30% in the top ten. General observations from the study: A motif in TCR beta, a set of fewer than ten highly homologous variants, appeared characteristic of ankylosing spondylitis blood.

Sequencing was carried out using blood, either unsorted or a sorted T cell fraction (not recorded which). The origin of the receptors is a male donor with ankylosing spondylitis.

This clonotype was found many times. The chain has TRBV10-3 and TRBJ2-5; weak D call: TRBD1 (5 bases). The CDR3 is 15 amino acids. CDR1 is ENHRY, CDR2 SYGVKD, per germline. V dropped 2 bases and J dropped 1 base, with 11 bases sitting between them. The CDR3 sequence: CAISEAGKAQETQYF. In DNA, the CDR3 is TGTGCCATCAGTGAGGCAGGGAAGGCCCAAGAGACCCAGTACTTC.

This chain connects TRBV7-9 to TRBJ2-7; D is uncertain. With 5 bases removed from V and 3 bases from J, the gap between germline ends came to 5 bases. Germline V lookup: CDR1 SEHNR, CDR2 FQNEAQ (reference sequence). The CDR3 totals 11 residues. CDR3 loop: CASSPHYEQYF. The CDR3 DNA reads TGTGCCAGCAGCCCACACTACGAGCAGTACTTC.

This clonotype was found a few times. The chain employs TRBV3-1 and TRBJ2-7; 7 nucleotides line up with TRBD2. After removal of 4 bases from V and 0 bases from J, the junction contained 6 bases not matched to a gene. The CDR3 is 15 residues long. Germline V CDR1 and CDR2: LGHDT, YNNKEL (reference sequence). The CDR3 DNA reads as TGTGCCAGCAGCCCCCTCGGGACTAACTCCTACGAGCAGTACTTC. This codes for CASSPLGTNSYEQYF.

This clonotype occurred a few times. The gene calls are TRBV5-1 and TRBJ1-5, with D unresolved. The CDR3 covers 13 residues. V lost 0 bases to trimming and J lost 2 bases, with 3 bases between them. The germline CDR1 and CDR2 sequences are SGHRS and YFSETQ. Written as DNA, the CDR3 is TGCGCCAGCAGCTTGGCCGGCAATCAGCCCCAGCATTTT. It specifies CASSLAGNQPQHF.

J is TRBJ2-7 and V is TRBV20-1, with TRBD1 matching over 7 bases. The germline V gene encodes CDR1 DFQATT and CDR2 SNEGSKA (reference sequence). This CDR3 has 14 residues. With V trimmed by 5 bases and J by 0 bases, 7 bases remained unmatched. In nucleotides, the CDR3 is TGCAGTGCTCCTGAGACAGGGAGCTCCTACGAGCAGTACTTC. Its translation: CSAPETGSSYEQYF.

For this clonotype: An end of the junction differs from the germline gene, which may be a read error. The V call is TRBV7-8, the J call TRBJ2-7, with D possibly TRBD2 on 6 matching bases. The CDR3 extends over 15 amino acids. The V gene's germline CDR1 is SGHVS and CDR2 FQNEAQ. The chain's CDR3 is CVSSWERVERGEQYF. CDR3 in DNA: TGTGTCAGCAGCTGGGAGCGGGTGGAACGGGGCGAGCAGTACTTC. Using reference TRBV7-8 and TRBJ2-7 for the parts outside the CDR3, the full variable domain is GAGVSQSPRYKVAKRGQDVALRCDPISGHVSLFWYQQALGQGPEFLTYFQNEAQLDKSGLPSDRFFAERPEGSVSTLKIQRTQQEDSAVYLCVSSWERVERGEQYFGPGTRLTVT.

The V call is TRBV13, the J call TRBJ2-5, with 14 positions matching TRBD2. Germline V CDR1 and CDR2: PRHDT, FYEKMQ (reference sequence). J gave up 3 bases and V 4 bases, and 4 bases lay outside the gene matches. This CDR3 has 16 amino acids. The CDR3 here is CASSWGLAGAEETQYF. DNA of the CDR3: TGTGCCAGCAGCTGGGGACTAGCGGGAGCGGAAGAGACCCAGTACTTC.

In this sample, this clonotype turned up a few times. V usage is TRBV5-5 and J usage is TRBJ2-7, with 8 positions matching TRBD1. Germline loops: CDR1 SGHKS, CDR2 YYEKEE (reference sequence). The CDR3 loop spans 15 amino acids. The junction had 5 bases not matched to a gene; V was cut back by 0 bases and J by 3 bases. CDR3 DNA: TGTGCCAGCAGCTTGGCACAGGGGGAAGGCTACGAGCAGTACGTC. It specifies CASSLAQGEGYEQYV.

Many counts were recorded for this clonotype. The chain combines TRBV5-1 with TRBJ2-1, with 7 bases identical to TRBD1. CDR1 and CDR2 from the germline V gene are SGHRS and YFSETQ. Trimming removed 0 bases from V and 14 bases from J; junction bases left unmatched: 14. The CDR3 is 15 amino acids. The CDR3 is CASSLGTGLLVSEFF. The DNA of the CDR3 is TGCGCCAGCAGCTTGGGGACAGGCCTCCTCGTTTCGGAGTTCTTC.

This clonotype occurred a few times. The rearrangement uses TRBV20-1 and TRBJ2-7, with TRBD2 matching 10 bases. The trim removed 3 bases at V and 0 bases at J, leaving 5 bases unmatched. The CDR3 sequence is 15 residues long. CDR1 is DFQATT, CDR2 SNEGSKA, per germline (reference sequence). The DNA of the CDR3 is TGCAGTGCTAGGAAACTAGCGGGGTCCTCCTACGAGCAGTACGTC. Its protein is CSARKLAGSSYEQYV.

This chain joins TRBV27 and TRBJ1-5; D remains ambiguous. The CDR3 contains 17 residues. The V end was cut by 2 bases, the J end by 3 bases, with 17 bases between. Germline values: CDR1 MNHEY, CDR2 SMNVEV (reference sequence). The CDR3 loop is CASSLVCLQFDNQPQHF. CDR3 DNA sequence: TGTGCCAGCAGTTTAGTGTGCCTTCAATTCGACAATCAGCCCCAGCATTTT.

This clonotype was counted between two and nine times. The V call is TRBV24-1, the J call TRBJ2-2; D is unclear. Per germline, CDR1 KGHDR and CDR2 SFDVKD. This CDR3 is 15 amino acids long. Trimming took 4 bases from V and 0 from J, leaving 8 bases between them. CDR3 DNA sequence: TGTGCCACCAGTGAATTCAGGTCGAACACCGGGGAGCTGTTTTTT. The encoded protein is CATSEFRSNTGELFF.

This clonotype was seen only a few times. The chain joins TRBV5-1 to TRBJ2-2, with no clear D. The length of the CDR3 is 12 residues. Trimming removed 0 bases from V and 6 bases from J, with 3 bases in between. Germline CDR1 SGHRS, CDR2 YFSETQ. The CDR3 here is CASSLDPGELFF. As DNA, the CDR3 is TGCGCCAGCAGCTTGGACCCCGGGGAGCTGTTTTTT.

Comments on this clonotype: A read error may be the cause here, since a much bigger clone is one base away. CDR3 nucleotides: TGTGCCACCAGCCAAGATGTTAGCGGAAACTACAATGAGCAGTTCTTC. Translation gives CATSQDVSGNYNEQFF. The V gene is TRBV3-1, the J gene TRBJ2-1, with a possible D match to TRBD2 (6 bases). Germline values: CDR1 LGHDT, CDR2 YNNKEL (reference sequence). The CDR3 spans 16 residues.

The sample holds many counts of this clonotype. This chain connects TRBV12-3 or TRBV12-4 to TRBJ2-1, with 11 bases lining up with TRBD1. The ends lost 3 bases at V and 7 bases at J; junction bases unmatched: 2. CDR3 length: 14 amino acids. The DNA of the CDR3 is TGTGCCAGCAGTTTTGGGACAGGGGGGAATGAGCAGTTCTTC. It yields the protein CASSFGTGGNEQFF.

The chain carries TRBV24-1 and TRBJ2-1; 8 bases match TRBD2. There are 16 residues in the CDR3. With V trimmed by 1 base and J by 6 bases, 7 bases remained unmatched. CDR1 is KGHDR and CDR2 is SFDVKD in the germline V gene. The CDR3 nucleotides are TGTGCCACCAGTGATTTACGTTCACTAGCGGCCAATGAGCAGTTCTTC. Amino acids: CATSDLRSLAANEQFF.

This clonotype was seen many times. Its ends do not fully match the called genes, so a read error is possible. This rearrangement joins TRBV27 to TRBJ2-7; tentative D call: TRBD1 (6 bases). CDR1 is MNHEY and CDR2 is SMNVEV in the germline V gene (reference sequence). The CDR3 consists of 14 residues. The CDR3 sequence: CASSLSRKGDEQYF. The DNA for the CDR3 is TGTGCCAGCAGTCTATCCAGGAAGGGGGACGAGCAGTACTTC.

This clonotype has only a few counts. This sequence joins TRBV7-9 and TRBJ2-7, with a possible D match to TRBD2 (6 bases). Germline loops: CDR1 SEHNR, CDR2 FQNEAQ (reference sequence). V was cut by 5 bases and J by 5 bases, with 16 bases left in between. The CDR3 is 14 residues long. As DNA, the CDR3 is TGTGCCAGCAGCGCGCCGTTAGCGGCCAACGAGCAGTACGTC. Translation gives CASSAPLAANEQYV.

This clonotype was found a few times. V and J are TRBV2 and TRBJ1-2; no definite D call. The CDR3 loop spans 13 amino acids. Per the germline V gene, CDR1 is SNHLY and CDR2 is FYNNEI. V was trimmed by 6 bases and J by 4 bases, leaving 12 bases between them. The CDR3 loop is CASRGGVSYGYTF. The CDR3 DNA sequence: TGTGCCAGCAGGGGCGGGGTCAGCTATGGCTACACCTTC.

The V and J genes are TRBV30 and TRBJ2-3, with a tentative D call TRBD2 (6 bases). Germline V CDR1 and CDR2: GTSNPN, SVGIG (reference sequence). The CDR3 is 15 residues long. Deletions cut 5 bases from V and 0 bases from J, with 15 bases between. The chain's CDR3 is CAWVPGTPSTDTQYF. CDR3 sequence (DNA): TGTGCCTGGGTTCCCGGGACTCCCAGCACAGATACGCAGTATTTT.

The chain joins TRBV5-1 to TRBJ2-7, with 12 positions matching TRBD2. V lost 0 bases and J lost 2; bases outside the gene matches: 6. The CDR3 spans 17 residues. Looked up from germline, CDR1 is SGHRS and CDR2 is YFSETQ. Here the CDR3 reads CASSLDPTSGSAYEQYF. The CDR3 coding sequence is TGCGCCAGCAGCTTGGACCCGACTAGCGGGAGTGCCTACGAGCAGTACTTC. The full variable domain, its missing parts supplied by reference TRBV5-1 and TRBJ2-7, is KAGVTQTPRYLIKTRGQQVTLSCSPISGHRSVSWYQQTPGQGLQFLFEYFSETQRNKGNFPGRFSGRQFSNSRSEMNVSTLELGDSALYLCASSLDPTSGSAYEQYFGPGTRLTVT.

CDR3 bases: TGCAGTGCCTCAGTGGGACTAGCGGGGTACAATGAGCAGTTCTTC. Its protein product is CSASVGLAGYNEQFF. This chain connects TRBV20-1 to TRBJ2-1; 13 bases fit TRBD2. Germline V lookup: CDR1 DFQATT, CDR2 SNEGSKA (reference sequence). This CDR3 has 15 residues. V was pared by 6 bases and J by 4 bases, with 6 bases of the junction left unmatched.

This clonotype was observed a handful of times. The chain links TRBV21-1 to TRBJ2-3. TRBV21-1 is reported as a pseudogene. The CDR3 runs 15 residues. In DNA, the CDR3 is TGTGCCAGCAGCATGGTAAAGTGTAACACAGATACGCAGTATTTT. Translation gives CASSMVKCNTDTQYF.

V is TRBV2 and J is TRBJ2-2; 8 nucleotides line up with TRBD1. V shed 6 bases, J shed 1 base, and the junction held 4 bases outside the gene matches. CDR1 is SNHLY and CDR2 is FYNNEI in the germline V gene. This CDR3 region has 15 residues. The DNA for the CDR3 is TGTGCCAGCAGAACTGGACAGGGGAACACCGGGGAGCTGTTTTTT. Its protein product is CASRTGQGNTGELFF.

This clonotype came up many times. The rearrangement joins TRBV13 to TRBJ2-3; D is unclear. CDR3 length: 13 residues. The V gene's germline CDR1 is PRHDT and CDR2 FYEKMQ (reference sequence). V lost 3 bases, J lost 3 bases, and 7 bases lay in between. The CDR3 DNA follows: TGTGCCAGCAGCTTTATAGGGACAGATACGCAGTATTTT. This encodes CASSFIGTDTQYF.

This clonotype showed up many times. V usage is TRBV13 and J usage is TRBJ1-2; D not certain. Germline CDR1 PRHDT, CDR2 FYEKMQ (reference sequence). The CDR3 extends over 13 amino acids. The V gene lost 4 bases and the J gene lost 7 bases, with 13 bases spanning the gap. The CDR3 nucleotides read TGTGCCAGCAGCTCTGGTTCCGGGTTTGGCTACACCTTC. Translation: CASSSGSGFGYTF.

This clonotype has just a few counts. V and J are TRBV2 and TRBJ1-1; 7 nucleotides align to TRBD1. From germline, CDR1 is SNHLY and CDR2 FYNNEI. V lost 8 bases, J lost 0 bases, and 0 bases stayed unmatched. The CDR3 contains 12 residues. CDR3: CASGTVNTEAFF. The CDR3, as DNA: TGTGCCAGCGGGACAGTGAACACTGAAGCTTTCTTT. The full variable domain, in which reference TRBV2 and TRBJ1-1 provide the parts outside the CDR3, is EPEVTQTPSHQVTQMGQEVILRCVPISNHLYFYWYRQILGQKVEFLVSFYNNEISEKSEIFDDQFSVERPDGSNFTLKIRSTKLEDSAMYFCASGTVNTEAFFGQGTRLTVV.